This T cell receptor beta chain comes out of a study of T cells in tuberculosis. Trimming took off 2 bases at V and 7 bases at J, with 9 bases between the two ends. The CDR3 contains 13 residues. Germline CDR1 reads SEHNR; CDR2 reads FQNEAQ (reference sequence). Repertoires were generated with immunoSEQ multiplex PCR, while TCRdb's copy carries only in-frame clones and drops some. This table has around 50,000 clones, over 75% appearing once. After thawing and overnight rest, PBMC were stained with GMM-loaded CD1B tetramer, viability dye and anti-CD3 for sorting. CD1B tetramers were loaded with Rhodococcus equi-derived C32 glucose monomycolate.

The V gene is TRBV7-9, the J gene TRBJ1-5; D is unclear. The sequence was obtained from an adult woman with latent tuberculosis. The sequenced sample consisted of CD1b-GMM tetramer-negative cells sorted from PBMCs. The CDR3 loop reads CASSLSGRQPQHF. The CDR3 DNA sequence: TGTGCCAGCAGCTTAAGCGGCCGGCAGCCCCAGCATTTT.